This T cell receptor (beta chain) was found in a study of blood T cell repertoires in COVID-19. On the study more broadly: Both acute and convalescent COVID-19 samples were obtained from the United States, Italy and Spain. Nucleic acid was either cDNA or gDNA, and it came from T cells, B-cell-depleted T cells, or PBMCs.

Cohorts were based on clinical histories the participants reported. Trimming shortened V by 3 bases and J by 0 bases, and 12 bases separated the two germline ends. The V gene's germline CDR1 is SEHNR and CDR2 FQNEAQ (reference sequence). CDR3 length: 16 amino acids. As originally analysed: Quantification of nucleated cells was approximated via reference gene primer amplification. The method was immunoSEQ multiplex PCR; TCRdb's version includes in-frame clones alone and lacks a portion of them. V, J and clone size reflect that table, while D and trimming were determined from the DNA. The sample lists more than 200,000 clones, around nine tenths seen once, with 4.1% in the top ten. This clone was observed a handful of times.

The chain couples TRBV7-9 to TRBJ1-3, with TRBD1 as a possible D gene (5 bases). This receptor was identified in a woman aged 25 to 45 who had recovered from COVID-19. Sequenced: PBMCs or T cells enriched from blood (not recorded which). The CDR3 region is CASSLRGRTSGNTIYF. The CDR3 DNA sequence: TGTGCCAGCAGCTTGCGGGGCCGAACCTCTGGAAACACCATATATTTT.